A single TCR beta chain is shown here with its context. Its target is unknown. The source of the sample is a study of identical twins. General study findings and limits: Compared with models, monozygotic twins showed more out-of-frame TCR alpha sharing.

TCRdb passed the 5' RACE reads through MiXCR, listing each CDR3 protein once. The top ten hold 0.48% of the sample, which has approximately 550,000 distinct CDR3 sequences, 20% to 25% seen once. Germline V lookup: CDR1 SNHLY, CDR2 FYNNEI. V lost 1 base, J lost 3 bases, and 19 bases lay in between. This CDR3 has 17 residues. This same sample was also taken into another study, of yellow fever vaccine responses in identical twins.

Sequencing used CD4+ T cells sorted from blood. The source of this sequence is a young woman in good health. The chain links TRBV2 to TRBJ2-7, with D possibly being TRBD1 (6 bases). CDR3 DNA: TGTGCCAGCAGTGAAGGGAACGGGAAACAGGGCTACTACGAGCAGTACGTC. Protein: CASSEGNGKQGYYEQYV.